Presented here are 23 T cell receptor beta chains from one specimen sequenced in a study of T cell responses to AZD1222 COVID-19 vaccine (dated by TCRdb to the early 2020s). The time point label here, explained by the study, means: about 28 days (+/-7) after the second vaccine dose. Library method: the immunoSEQ multiplex PCR assay. TCRdb holds this immuneACCESS table with in-frame rearrangements only. Some clones are missing; in checked studies, unresolved V genes explain under half, and the rest has no known cause. Recorded for this sample are fewer than 200,000 clones; around 88% of them occurred a single time. More than 9% of the sample comes from the top ten. The source material was peripheral blood, sampled 28 days after the second AZD1222 dose. Receptor source: an adult who received the AZD1222 COVID-19 vaccine.

The table lists this clone with a count of one. The chain links TRBV7-9 to TRBJ1-5, with D unclear. The CDR3 totals 14 residues. The V and J ends lost 1 base and 3 bases respectively, with 7 bases between them. Germline CDR1 SEHNR, CDR2 FQNEAQ (reference sequence). The CDR3 DNA sequence: TGTGCCAGCAGCTTAGACCTCACCAATCAGCCCCAGCATTTT. As protein: CASSLDLTNQPQHF. Combining the CDR3 with reference TRBV7-9 and TRBJ1-5 gives the whole variable domain DTGVSQNPRHKITKRGQNVTFRCDPISEHNRLYWYRQTLGQGPEFLTYFQNEAQLEKSRLLSDRFSAERPKGSFSTLEIQRTEQGDSAMYLCASSLDLTNQPQHFGDGTRLSIL.

A single count supports this clone. V usage is TRBV13 and J usage is TRBJ2-1, with TRBD1 as a possible D gene (6 bases). The CDR3 has 14 residues. Deletions cut 2 bases from V and 5 bases from J, with 10 bases between. CDR1 PRHDT and CDR2 FYEKMQ come from the germline V gene (reference sequence). The CDR3 sequence is CASSLLQGNNEQFF. The DNA for the CDR3 is TGTGCCAGCAGCTTACTACAGGGAAACAATGAGCAGTTCTTC.

The chain is built from TRBV11-2 and TRBJ2-2; TRBD1 matches at 7 bases. J was trimmed by 1 base and V by 1 base; bases with no gene match: 0. The germline CDR1 and CDR2 sequences are SGHAT and FQNNGV. The CDR3 has 15 residues. The CDR3 region is CASSLGTGNTGELFF. The CDR3 DNA follows: TGTGCCAGCAGCTTAGGGACAGGGAACACCGGGGAGCTGTTTTTT.

The chain joins TRBV7-9 to TRBJ2-4; 8 bases align to TRBD1. The CDR3 spans 19 residues. Germline V gene lookup returns CDR1 SEHNR and CDR2 FQNEAQ (reference sequence). The V gene end was trimmed by 3 bases and the J gene end by 0 bases; junction bases not matched to a gene: 13. As DNA, the CDR3 is TGTGCCAGCAGCTTCCCTGACCCGACAGGGGATCTAGCCAAAAACATTCAGTACTTC. The encoded protein is CASSFPDPTGDLAKNIQYF.

This clone has a single count. The chain recombines TRBV28 with TRBJ2-5; D unclear. The V end lost 2 bases, the J end lost 5 bases, and 9 bases lay between the germline ends. The CDR3 contains 13 residues. The germline gives CDR1 MDHEN, CDR2 SYDVKM. CDR3 in DNA: TGTGCCAGCAGTTTAAAGGTGCCGGAGACCCAGTACTTC. This encodes CASSLKVPETQYF.

DNA of the CDR3: TGTGCCAGCAGCCTACCCGGGGGACAGGCTCAGGGGGGCCGCAACAAGGGCCAGTACTTC. This encodes CASSLPGGQAQGGRNKGQYF. The V and J genes are TRBV5-4 and TRBJ2-5; TRBD1 matches at 8 bases. This CDR3 spans 20 amino acids. CDR1 is SGHNT and CDR2 is YYREEE in the germline V gene (reference sequence). V lost 4 bases and J lost 10; bases outside the gene matches: 30.

This clone has only one observation. The V call is TRBV9, the J call TRBJ1-2; D gene uncertain. Germline V lookup: CDR1 SGDLS, CDR2 YYNGEE. The V and J ends lost 0 bases and 2 bases respectively, with 8 bases between them. The CDR3 is 14 amino acids. Here the CDR3 DNA reads TGTGCCAGCAGCGTAGACGTAAAAAACTATGGCTACACCTTC. Its protein product is CASSVDVKNYGYTF.

V and J are TRBV19 and TRBJ2-1; 9 nucleotides match TRBD2. In germline, CDR1 is LNHDA, CDR2 SQIVND (reference sequence). With 5 bases clipped from V and 7 bases from J, the junction kept 6 bases outside the gene matches. The CDR3 is 14 residues long. The CDR3 loop reads CASSVGTSINEQFF. In nucleotides, the CDR3 is TGTGCCAGTAGTGTCGGGACTAGCATAAATGAGCAGTTCTTC. The full variable domain, in which reference TRBV19 and TRBJ2-1 provide the parts outside the CDR3, is DGGITQSPKYLFRKEGQNVTLSCEQNLNHDAMYWYRQDPGQGLRLIYYSQIVNDFQKGDIAEGYSVSREKKESFPLTVTSAQKNPTAFYLCASSVGTSINEQFFGPGTRLTVL.

In this sample, this clone turned up once. CDR3 region: CASSLRDRYTF. CDR3 nucleotides: TGTGCCAGCAGCCTTAGGGATCGCTACACCTTC. The chain combines TRBV28 with TRBJ1-2; no clear D. CDR3 length: 11 amino acids. Germline assignment: CDR1 MDHEN and CDR2 SYDVKM. Trimming stripped 6 bases from V and 9 bases from J, with 11 bases between.

The chain is built from TRBV5-1 and TRBJ1-6; TRBD1 agrees at 9 bases. The germline gives CDR1 SGHRS, CDR2 YFSETQ. This CDR3 comprises 19 residues. The V and J ends lost 4 bases and 0 bases, in that order; junction bases with no gene match: 11. CDR3 nucleotides: TGCGCCAGCAGCATGTCCACAGGGGGCGTCAGCTCCTATAATTCACCCCTCCACTTT. Translating it yields CASSMSTGGVSSYNSPLHF.

The V gene is TRBV12-5, the J gene TRBJ2-5, with D hard to call. Germline V gives CDR1 LGHNT, CDR2 FRNRAP. V dropped 4 bases and J dropped 5 bases, with 11 bases sitting between them. This CDR3 region has 13 residues. The CDR3 is CASGSEVGETQYF. CDR3 bases: TGTGCTAGTGGTTCTGAAGTCGGGGAGACCCAGTACTTC.

V gene TRBV10-1 combines with J gene TRBJ2-5, with 10 bases fitting TRBD2. The junction had 6 bases not matched to a gene; V was cut back by 0 bases and J by 5 bases. The length of the CDR3 is 16 residues. Per germline, CDR1 WNHNN and CDR2 SYGVQD (reference sequence). The CDR3 coding sequence is TGCGCCAGCAGTGAGTCCCTAGCGGGGGTAAAGGAGACCCAGTACTTC. This sequence encodes CASSESLAGVKETQYF.

The chain uses TRBV9 and TRBJ2-7, with TRBD2 identical over 9 bases. Germline lookup yields CDR1 SGDLS and CDR2 YYNGEE. This CDR3 has 18 residues. V trimming: 3 bases; J trimming: 0 bases; junction bases outside the gene matches: 13. The CDR3 region is CASSASWSAGGTSYEQYF. CDR3 sequence (DNA): TGTGCCAGCAGCGCGAGCTGGTCGGCGGGGGGGACCTCCTACGAGCAGTACTTC.

J is TRBJ1-1 and V is TRBV7-8, with D perhaps matching TRBD1 (6 bases). There are 13 residues in the CDR3. Per germline, CDR1 SGHVS and CDR2 FQNEAQ. Trimming stripped 7 bases from V and 5 bases from J, with 14 bases between. CDR3 region: CASIVGGGTEAFF. Written as DNA, the CDR3 is TGTGCCAGCATCGTGGGGGGCGGGACTGAAGCTTTCTTT. Variable domain in full (rest from reference TRBV7-8 and TRBJ1-1): GAGVSQSPRYKVAKRGQDVALRCDPISGHVSLFWYQQALGQGPEFLTYFQNEAQLDKSGLPSDRFFAERPEGSVSTLKIQRTQQEDSAVYLCASIVGGGTEAFFGQGTRLTVV.

This clone was seen only once. The V gene is TRBV11-2, the J gene TRBJ2-3; 13 positions agree with TRBD2. Germline V gene data show CDR1 as SGHAT and CDR2 as FQNNGV. The ends lost 4 bases at V and 5 bases at J; junction bases unmatched: 6. The CDR3 runs 16 residues. The CDR3 DNA reads TGTGCCAGCAGCTCACGACTAGCGGGGGGAGGAGATACGCAGTATTTT. This sequence encodes CASSSRLAGGGDTQYF.

The genes are TRBV6-5 and TRBJ2-2, with 7 bases aligning to TRBD1. The CDR3 loop spans 15 amino acids. CDR1 and CDR2 from the germline V gene are MNHEY and SVGAGI. Germline trimming cut 4 bases from V and 2 bases from J; bases unmatched to any gene: 4. CDR3 sequence: CASSSRDSNTGELFF. The CDR3 DNA reads as TGTGCCAGCAGTTCCCGGGACAGCAACACCGGGGAGCTGTTTTTT.

The V gene is TRBV19, the J gene TRBJ1-1, with D perhaps TRBD1 (5 bases). This CDR3 has 12 amino acids. Trimming stripped 4 bases from V and 8 bases from J, with 11 bases between. CDR1 LNHDA and CDR2 SQIVND come from the germline V gene (reference sequence). The CDR3 protein is CASSTAGPEAFF. The CDR3 nucleotides read TGTGCCAGTAGTACGGCGGGGCCCGAAGCTTTCTTT.

This chain uses TRBV6-5 with TRBJ2-7; weak D call: TRBD2 (6 bases). V was cut by 7 bases and J by 5 bases, with 12 bases left in between. The CDR3 is 12 amino acids. Germline assignment: CDR1 MNHEY and CDR2 SVGAGI. The CDR3 loop reads CASTFRGNEQYF. CDR3 coding DNA: TGTGCCAGCACCTTTCGGGGGAACGAGCAGTACTTC.

The V and J genes are TRBV28 and TRBJ2-7, with D unresolved. Germline CDR1 is MDHEN and CDR2 is SYDVKM. This CDR3 spans 11 amino acids. V was trimmed by 3 bases and J by 4 bases, leaving 4 bases between them. CDR3: CASSFSYEQYF. The CDR3 DNA reads as TGTGCCAGCAGTTTCTCATACGAGCAGTACTTC.

V is TRBV28 and J is TRBJ1-2, with TRBD1 matching over 8 bases. Looked up from germline, CDR1 is MDHEN and CDR2 is SYDVKM. The ends lost 3 bases at V and 7 bases at J; junction bases unmatched: 16. This CDR3 region has 17 residues. CDR3 amino acids: CASSLWGTGGLFVGYTF. The CDR3 coding sequence is TGTGCCAGCAGTTTGTGGGGGACAGGCGGATTATTTGTTGGCTACACCTTC.

The genes are TRBV11-2 and TRBJ1-2; TRBD1 might be the D (5 bases). Germline-derived CDR1 and CDR2 are SGHAT and FQNNGV. This CDR3 has 16 amino acids. Between the trimmed V and J ends, which lost 5 bases and 4 bases, there was a span of 20 bases. CDR3 in DNA: TGTGCCAGCAGCCCAGGTACGGGGCGAAGACTCTATGGCTACACCTTC. The encoded protein is CASSPGTGRRLYGYTF.

This chain uses TRBV9 with TRBJ2-2, with 11 bases that match TRBD2. The V segment lost 0 bases and the J segment 5 bases; nucleotides outside the gene matches: 3. Germline assignment: CDR1 SGDLS and CDR2 YYNGEE. The CDR3 length is 16 residues. CDR3 sequence (DNA): TGTGCCAGCAGCGTAGCTAGCGGGGGGCCTACCGGGGAGCTGTTTTTT. Its protein product is CASSVASGGPTGELFF.

The chain combines TRBV7-3 with TRBJ2-3; D remains ambiguous. The germline V gene encodes CDR1 SGHTA and CDR2 FQGTGA. V was cut by 2 bases and J by 0 bases, with 6 bases left in between. The CDR3 is 14 residues long. CDR3 DNA sequence: TGTGCCAGCAGCTTACGACTGAGCACAGATACGCAGTATTTT. Its protein is CASSLRLSTDTQYF.